What follows is one T cell receptor beta chain and its context. Its antigen is as yet unknown. This sample was taken from a study of T cell repertoires in cytomegalovirus infection. Across the study: Recently identified HLA-C-restricted CMV epitopes were used, and well-studied HLA-B-restricted CMV epitopes were used as well. Both CMV infection and a matching HLA type were indicated by public TCR beta signatures.

A single record per CDR3 protein comes from TCRdb applying MiXCR to the reads. Of under 850,000 distinct CDR3 sequences listed, 33% are singletons. General study findings and limits: HLA-C-restricted CMV clonotypes gave the most frequent clonotype in two of eight donors.

V was pared by 5 bases and J by 3 bases, with 14 bases between. CDR1 SGHVT and CDR2 SQSDAQ come from the germline V gene. The CDR3 covers 15 residues. The J gene is TRBJ2-1, the V gene TRBV7-4; no clear D. This material consisted of cultured PBMCs, taken from culture after CMV antigen stimulation. This clonotype was obtained from a human donor in good health (CMV status not recorded). Some clones in this sample may be carry-over from other donors' samples. CDR3 residues: CASSVLLGFYNEQFF. In nucleotides, the CDR3 is TGTGCCAGCAGCGTACTCCTTGGGTTCTACAATGAGCAGTTCTTC.